These 15 T cell receptor beta chains were sequenced from one sample in a study of tumor and adjacent non-tumor tissue in lung cancer. This sample's RNA came from whole unsorted tissue. Distant lung tissue was collected more than 3 cm away from the tumor edge. TCRbeta libraries were built with three rounds of nested PCR, modified from ARM-PCR. TCRdb independently ran MiXCR on the multiplex PCR reads; one entry per CDR3 protein. The sample includes 48,000 or so distinct CDR3 sequences, roughly 67% of them seen just once. Sequencing was done on a sample of distant non-tumor lung tissue. All receptors come from a woman between 65 and 79 years old with non-small cell lung cancer.

For this clonotype: As the CDR3 is not closed by the conserved phenylalanine or tryptophan, this likely results from a read error. The rearrangement joins TRBV30 to TRBJ2-7, with a weak D call TRBD1 (6 bases). CDR1 GTSNPN and CDR2 SVGIG come from the germline V gene (reference sequence). Trimming took off 2 bases at V and 7 bases at J, with 18 bases between the two ends. This CDR3 is built from 14 residues. The CDR3: CAWSRGGSGEEQYL. The CDR3 bases are TGTGCCTGGAGTCGAGGGGGTTCCGGTGAGGAGCAGTACTTA.

About this clonotype: The conserved closing phenylalanine or tryptophan is absent in this CDR3, likely reflecting a read error. This chain joins TRBV11-3 and TRBJ2-2, with a weak D call TRBD2 (5 bases). CDR3 length equals 15 residues. CDR1 and CDR2 (germline): SGHNT, YENEEA. V was cut by 5 bases and J by 3 bases, with 13 bases left in between. For the CDR3, the DNA is TGTGCCAGCAGCCTTCAGAGGGCCGACACCGGGGAGCTGTTTTTA. Encoded protein: CASSLQRADTGELFL.

There are many counts of this clonotype. The chain joins TRBV11-2 to TRBJ2-1; D is unresolved. The CDR3 is made up of 14 amino acids. The germline gives CDR1 SGHAT, CDR2 FQNNGV. Trimming removed 0 bases from V and 10 bases from J, with 13 bases in between. CDR3 sequence: CASSLDLVKEEQFF. As DNA, the CDR3 is TGTGCCAGCAGCTTAGATCTAGTGAAGGAGGAGCAGTTCTTC.

On this clonotype itself: Because it lacks the conserved phenylalanine or tryptophan at the end, this CDR3 is likely a read error. The rearrangement uses TRBV29-1 and TRBJ2-1; TRBD2 is a possible D gene (6 bases). The length of the CDR3 is 13 residues. CDR1 is SQVTM and CDR2 is ANQGSEA in the germline V gene. The V and J ends lost 5 bases and 11 bases respectively, with 19 bases between them. CDR3 protein: CSVRLDSVNKQFV. CDR3 nucleotides: TGCAGCGTTCGACTAGATTCGGTCAACAAGCAGTTCGTC.

As to this clonotype: The junction differs from germline at one of its ends, possibly a read error. The V call is TRBV29-1, the J call TRBJ1-1; D is ambiguous. In germline, CDR1 is SQVTM, CDR2 ANQGSEA. There are 16 residues in the CDR3. The CDR3 coding sequence is TGCAGCGTCCAGAGTGCAAGAACTTCTCATGACGATGGAGCTTCCTTT. Its protein product is CSVQSARTSHDDGASF.

The sample holds a few counts of this clonotype. In nucleotides, the CDR3 is TGCGCCAGCAGCTTGGTTGGTGGGGGTGGACGGATAATCGGCGATGAGCAGTTCTTC. This codes for CASSLVGGGGRIIGDEQFF. The genes are TRBV5-1 and TRBJ2-1; TRBD1 or TRBD2 may be the D gene (5 bases each). The germline CDR1 and CDR2 sequences are SGHRS and YFSETQ. There are 19 residues in the CDR3. The ends were cut back, 0 bases at V and 8 bases at J, with 27 bases in the middle.

Regarding this clonotype: The CDR3 end shows no conserved phenylalanine or tryptophan, and so a read error is likely. V is TRBV11-1 and J is TRBJ2-7; D remains ambiguous. CDR1 and CDR2 from the germline V gene are SGHAT and FQDESV (reference sequence). The CDR3 runs to 14 residues. V gave up 3 bases and J gave up 5 bases, with 14 bases separating them. The CDR3 bases are TGTGCCAGCAGCTTCGAAGCAGGTCGGCACGAGCAGTACTTA. Translating it yields CASSFEAGRHEQYL.

The V call is TRBV12-3 or TRBV12-4, the J call TRBJ2-3; tentatively, D is TRBD2 (6 bases). The CDR3 is made up of 12 amino acids. CDR3 coding DNA: TGTGGCAACAGTTCGCGGGGAGATACGCAGTATTTT. Its translation is CGNSSRGDTQYF.

In its sample, this clonotype was seen many times. The chain carries TRBV24-1 and TRBJ2-7; D could derive from TRBD1 or TRBD2 (5 bases each). V gave up 3 bases and J gave up 1 base, with 9 bases separating them. Germline V gives CDR1 KGHDR, CDR2 SFDVKD. This CDR3 spans 14 amino acids. CDR3: CATSDRDGSYEQYF. The CDR3 DNA reads as TGTGCCACCAGTGATCGGGACGGATCCTACGAGCAGTACTTC.

As concerns this clonotype: One end of the junction fails to match germline, which may point to a read error. CDR3 in amino acids: CASSLEDGSYNERFF. CDR3 in DNA: TGTGCCAGCAGTTTAGAGGATGGCAGCTACAATGAGCGGTTCTTC. The J gene is TRBJ2-1, the V gene TRBV12-3 or TRBV12-4; no reliable D call. This CDR3 has 15 residues.

On this clonotype: Just one base apart from a much larger clone, this may be a read error. The CDR3 reads CCAGGLVYEQYF. The CDR3 coding sequence is TGCTGTGCTGGGGGACTAGTCTACGAGCAGTACTTC. The chain has TRBV20-1 and TRBJ2-7, with 8 bases identical to TRBD2. The CDR3 covers 12 residues. Germline V lookup: CDR1 DFQATT, CDR2 SNEGSKA (reference sequence).

This clonotype occurred once. Mismatch with germline at one junction end may stem from a read error. The chain combines TRBV4-1 with TRBJ2-1; tentatively, D is TRBD2 (5 bases). The length of the CDR3 is 16 residues. Germline V lookup: CDR1 MGHRA, CDR2 YSYEKL. This chain's CDR3 is CASSQDAGNSYDEQFF. The DNA for the CDR3 is TGCGCCAGCAGCCAAGACGCGGGTAACTCCTACGATGAGCAGTTCTTC.

As to this clonotype: One end of the junction fails to match germline, which may point to a read error. CDR3 loop: CASSFTLNTGELLF. CDR3 DNA sequence: TGTGCCAGCAGCTTTACATTGAACACCGGGGAGCTGCTCTTT. V and J are TRBV5-6 and TRBJ2-2, with D possibly TRBD2 on 5 matching bases. Germline CDR1 reads SGHDT; CDR2 reads YYEEEE. The CDR3 consists of 14 residues.

In this sample, this clonotype turned up once. At one boundary the junction diverges from the germline segment, which might be a read error. This chain uses TRBV4-2 with TRBJ2-1; D possibly corresponds to TRBD2 (6 bases). Germline V gene lookup returns CDR1 LGHNA and CDR2 YNFKEQ. The CDR3 is 17 residues long. CDR3 residues: CVSSQAHSGASAHEQFF. CDR3 nucleotide sequence: TGTGTCAGCAGCCAAGCGCACTCCGGGGCTAGCGCGCATGAGCAGTTCTTC.

Worth noting for this clonotype: Since no conserved phenylalanine or tryptophan closes the CDR3, a read error is the likely cause. This sequence joins TRBV6-1 and TRBJ2-7, with 7 positions matching TRBD1. The CDR3 runs to 15 residues. CDR1 is MNHNS and CDR2 is SASEGT in the germline V gene. The CDR3: CTSSYTRDRTYEQYI. The CDR3 region has the DNA TGTACCAGCAGTTACACCCGGGACAGAACCTACGAGCAGTACATC.